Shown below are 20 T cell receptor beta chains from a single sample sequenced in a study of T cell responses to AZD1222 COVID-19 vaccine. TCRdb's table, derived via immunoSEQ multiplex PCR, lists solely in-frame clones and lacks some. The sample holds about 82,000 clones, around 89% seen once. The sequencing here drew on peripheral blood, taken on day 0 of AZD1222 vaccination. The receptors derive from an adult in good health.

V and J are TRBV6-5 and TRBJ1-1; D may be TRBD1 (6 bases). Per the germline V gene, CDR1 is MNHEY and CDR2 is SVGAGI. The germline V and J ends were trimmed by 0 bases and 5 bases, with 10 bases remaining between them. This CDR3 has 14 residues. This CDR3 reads CASSYSRGGTEAFF. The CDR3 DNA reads TGTGCCAGCAGTTACTCGAGGGGGGGGACTGAAGCTTTCTTT.

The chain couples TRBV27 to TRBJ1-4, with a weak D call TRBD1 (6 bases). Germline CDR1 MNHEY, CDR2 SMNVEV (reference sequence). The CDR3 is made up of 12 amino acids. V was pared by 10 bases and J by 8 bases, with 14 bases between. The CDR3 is CATAGEGEKLFF. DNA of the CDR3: TGTGCCACCGCAGGGGAAGGGGAAAAACTGTTTTTT. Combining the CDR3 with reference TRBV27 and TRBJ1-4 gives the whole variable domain EAQVTQNPRYLITVTGKKLTVTCSQNMNHEYMSWYRQDPGLGLRQIYYSMNVEVTDKGDVPEGYKVSRKEKRNFPLILESPSPNQTSLYFCATAGEGEKLFFGSGTQLSVL.

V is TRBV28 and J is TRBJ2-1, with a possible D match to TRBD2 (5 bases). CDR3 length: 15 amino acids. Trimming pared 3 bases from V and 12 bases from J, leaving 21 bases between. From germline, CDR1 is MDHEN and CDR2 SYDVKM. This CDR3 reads CASSFESVGEPGQFF. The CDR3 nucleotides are TGTGCCAGCAGTTTTGAGTCTGTCGGGGAACCGGGGCAGTTCTTC.

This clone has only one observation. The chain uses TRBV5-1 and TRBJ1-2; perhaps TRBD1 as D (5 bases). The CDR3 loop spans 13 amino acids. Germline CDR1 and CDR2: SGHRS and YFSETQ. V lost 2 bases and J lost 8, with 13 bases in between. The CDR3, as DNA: TGCGCCAGCAGCTTCCCAGGGCGTCTCGGCTACACCTTC. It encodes CASSFPGRLGYTF.

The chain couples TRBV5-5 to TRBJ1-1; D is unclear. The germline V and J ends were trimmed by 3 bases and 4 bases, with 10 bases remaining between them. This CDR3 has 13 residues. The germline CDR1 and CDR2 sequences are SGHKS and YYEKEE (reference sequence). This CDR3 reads CASSWTGPTEAFF. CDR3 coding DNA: TGTGCCAGCAGCTGGACCGGTCCCACTGAAGCTTTCTTT.

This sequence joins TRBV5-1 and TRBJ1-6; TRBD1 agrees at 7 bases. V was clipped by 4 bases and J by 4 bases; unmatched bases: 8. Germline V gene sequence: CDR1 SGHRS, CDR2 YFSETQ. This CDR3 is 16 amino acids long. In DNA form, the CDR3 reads TGCGCCAGCAGCCTCAGTTTGGGACAGTATAATTCACCCCTCCACTTT. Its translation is CASSLSLGQYNSPLHF.

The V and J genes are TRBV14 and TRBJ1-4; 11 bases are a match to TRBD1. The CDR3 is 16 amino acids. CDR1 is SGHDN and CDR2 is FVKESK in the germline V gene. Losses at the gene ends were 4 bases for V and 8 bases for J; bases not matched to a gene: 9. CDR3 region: CASSRLSGTGGEKLFF. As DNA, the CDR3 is TGTGCCAGCAGCCGGTTATCCGGGACAGGGGGAGAAAAACTGTTTTTT.

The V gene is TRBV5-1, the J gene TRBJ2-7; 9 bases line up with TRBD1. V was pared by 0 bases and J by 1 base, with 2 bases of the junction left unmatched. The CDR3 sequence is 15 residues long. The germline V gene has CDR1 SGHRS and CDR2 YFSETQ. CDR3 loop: CASSLGGTGSYEQYF. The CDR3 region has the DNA TGCGCCAGCAGCTTGGGCGGGACAGGGTCCTACGAGCAGTACTTC.

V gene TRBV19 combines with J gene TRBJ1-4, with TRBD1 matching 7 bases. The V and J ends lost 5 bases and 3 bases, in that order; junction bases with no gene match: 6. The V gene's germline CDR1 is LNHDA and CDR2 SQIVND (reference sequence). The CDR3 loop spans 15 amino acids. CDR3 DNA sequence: TGTGCCAGTAGTGATCCGGGACAGCCTAATGAAAAACTGTTTTTT. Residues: CASSDPGQPNEKLFF.

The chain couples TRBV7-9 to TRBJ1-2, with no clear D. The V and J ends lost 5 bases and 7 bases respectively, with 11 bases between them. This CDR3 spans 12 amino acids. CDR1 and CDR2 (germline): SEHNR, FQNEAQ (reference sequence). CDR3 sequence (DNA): TGTGCCAGCAGCAAGCAGGAGGGTGGCTACACCTTC. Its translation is CASSKQEGGYTF.

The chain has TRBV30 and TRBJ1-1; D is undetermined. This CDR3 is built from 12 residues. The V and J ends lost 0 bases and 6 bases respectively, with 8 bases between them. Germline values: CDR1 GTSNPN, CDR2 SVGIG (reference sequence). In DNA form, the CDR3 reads TGTGCCTGGAGTGTACGGGGTTCTGAAGCTTTCTTT. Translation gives CAWSVRGSEAFF.

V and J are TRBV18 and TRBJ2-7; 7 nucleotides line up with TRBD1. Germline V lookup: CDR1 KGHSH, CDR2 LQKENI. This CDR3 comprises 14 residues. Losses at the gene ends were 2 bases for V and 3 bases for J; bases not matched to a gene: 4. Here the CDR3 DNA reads TGTGCCAGCTCACCAAATGGACAGGACTACGAGCAGTACTTC. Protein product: CASSPNGQDYEQYF.

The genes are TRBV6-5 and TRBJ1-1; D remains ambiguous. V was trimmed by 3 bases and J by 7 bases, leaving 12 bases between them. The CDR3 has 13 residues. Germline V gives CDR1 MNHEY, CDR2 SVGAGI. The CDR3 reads CASSYGLGSEAFF. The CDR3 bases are TGTGCCAGCAGTTATGGACTGGGCAGTGAAGCTTTCTTT.

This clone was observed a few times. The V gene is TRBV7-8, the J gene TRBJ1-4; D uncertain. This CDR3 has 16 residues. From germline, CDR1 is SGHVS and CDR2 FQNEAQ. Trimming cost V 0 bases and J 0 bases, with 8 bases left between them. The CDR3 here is CASSLAAIATNEKLFF. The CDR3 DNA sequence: TGTGCCAGCAGCTTAGCGGCGATTGCAACTAATGAAAAACTGTTTTTT.

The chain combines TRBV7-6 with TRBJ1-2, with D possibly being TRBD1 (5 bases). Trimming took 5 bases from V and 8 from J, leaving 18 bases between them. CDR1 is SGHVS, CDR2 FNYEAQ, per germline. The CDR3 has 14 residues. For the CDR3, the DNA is TGTGCCAGCAGCCCAGACATCGGACAATCGGGCTACACCTTC. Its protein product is CASSPDIGQSGYTF.

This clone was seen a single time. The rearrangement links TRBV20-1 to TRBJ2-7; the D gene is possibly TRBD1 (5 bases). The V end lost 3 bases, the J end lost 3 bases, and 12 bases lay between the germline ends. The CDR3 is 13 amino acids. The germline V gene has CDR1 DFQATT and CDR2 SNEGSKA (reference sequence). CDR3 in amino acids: CSASSRVGYEQYF. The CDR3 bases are TGCAGTGCTAGTTCCAGGGTCGGCTACGAGCAGTACTTC.

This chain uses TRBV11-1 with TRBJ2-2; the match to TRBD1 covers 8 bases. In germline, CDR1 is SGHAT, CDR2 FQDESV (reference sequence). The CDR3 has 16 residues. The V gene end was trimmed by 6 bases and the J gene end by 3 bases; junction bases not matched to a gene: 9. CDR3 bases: TGTGCCAGCAGAAGCCGGGACAGGCCCGACACCGGGGAGCTGTTTTTT. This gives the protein CASRSRDRPDTGELFF. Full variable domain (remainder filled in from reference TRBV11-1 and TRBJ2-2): EAEVAQSPRYKITEKSQAVAFWCDPISGHATLYWYRQILGQGPELLVQFQDESVVDDSQLPKDRFSAERLKGVDSTLKIQPAELGDSAMYLCASRSRDRPDTGELFFGEGSRLTVL.

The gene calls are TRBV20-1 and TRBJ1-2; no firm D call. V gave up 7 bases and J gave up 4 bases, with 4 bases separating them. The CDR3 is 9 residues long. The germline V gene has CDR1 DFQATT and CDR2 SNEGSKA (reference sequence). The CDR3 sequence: CSVPYGYTF. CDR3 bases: TGCAGTGTCCCCTATGGCTACACCTTC.

The CDR3 nucleotides read TGTGCCAGCAGCTTTTTCGGGGGTGATGGGGGTTTCTTT. As protein: CASSFFGGDGGFF. V is TRBV7-2 and J is TRBJ1-1; possible D gene TRBD1, 5 bases. Germline-derived CDR1 and CDR2 are SGHTA and FQGNSA. Trimming took off 3 bases at V and 13 bases at J, with 18 bases between the two ends. The CDR3 totals 13 residues.

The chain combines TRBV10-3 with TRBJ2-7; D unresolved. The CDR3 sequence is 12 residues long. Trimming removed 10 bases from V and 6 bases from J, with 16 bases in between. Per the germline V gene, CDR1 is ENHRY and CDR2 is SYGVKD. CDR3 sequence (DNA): TGTGCCACTGGGATGGGCCGCAGCGAGCAGTACTTC. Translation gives CATGMGRSEQYF.